These T cell receptor beta chains were read from a single sample in a study of identifying expanded T cells in peripheral blood. Assay used: immunoSEQ multiplex PCR; TCRdb lists only in-frame clones, some missing. The repertoire consists of approximately 85,000 clones, with approximately 90% occurring once and the leading ten covering under 20%. The sample comprised blood. The receptor source for this set is a person between 18 and 75 years old in good health. The CDR3 runs from the conserved cysteine through the conserved F or W. Each record gives: V gene, J gene, clone size, D gene, CDR3 DNA, CDR3 protein. A D gene is named only where the DNA matches it firmly. Not all rows give a size; the values are once, few, many and, for expanded clones, a class.

>TRBV27|TRBJ2-7|-|TRBD2
TGTGCCAGCGTCGCGGGGGGAGGTGAGCAGTACTTC
CASVAGGGEQYF
>TRBV6-5|TRBJ1-4|-|TRBD1
TGTGCCAGCAGGCCTACAGGGGCCGGCGGGGAAAAACTGTTTTTT
CASRPTGAGGEKLFF
>TRBV7-8|TRBJ2-5|few|TRBD2
TGTGCCAGCAGCTTAGGGGTAGCGGGGGGGTACCAAGAGACCCAGTACTTC
CASSLGVAGGYQETQYF
>TRBV19|TRBJ1-3|-|-
TGTGCCAGTAGTATAGGGCACAGGGCCTCTGGAAACACCATATATTTT
CASSIGHRASGNTIYF
>TRBV11-2|TRBJ1-2|-|-
TGTGCCAGCAGCCCTGGACCATTCTATGGCTACACCTTC
CASSPGPFYGYTF
>TRBV6-1|TRBJ1-2|-|TRBD1
TGTGCCAGCAGCGCTGGAGTGGACAGGGAAGGCTACACCTTC
CASSAGVDREGYTF
>TRBV28|TRBJ1-4|-|-
TGTGCCAGCAGTTTTTTTGGTAATGAAAAACTGTTTTTT
CASSFFGNEKLFF
>TRBV5-4|TRBJ2-1|-|-
TGTGCCAGCAGCTTGGACCACAATGAGCAGTTCTTC
CASSLDHNEQFF
>TRBV10-1|TRBJ2-3|-|TRBD1
TGCGCCAGCAGTAAAGCTAGACAGGGGCGGAGGACAGATACGCAGTATTTT
CASSKARQGRRTDTQYF
>TRBV2|TRBJ2-4|-|-
TGTGCCTGGAGGGAGCGGAAGGTCCTGGCCAAAAACATTCAGTACTTC
CAWRERKVLAKNIQYF
>TRBV28|TRBJ2-7|-|-
TGTGCCAGCAGTTTGCTTTTGGCTAGCGAAACGTGGGCGTCCTACGAGCAGTACTTC
CASSLLLASETWASYEQYF
>TRBV7-2|TRBJ2-5|-|-
TGTGCCAGCAGCTTCTCCCTCCAAGAGACCCAGTACTTC
CASSFSLQETQYF
>TRBV15|TRBJ2-7|-|-
TGTGCCACCAGCAGAGATTATGGGTACGAGCAGTACTTC
CATSRDYGYEQYF
>TRBV7-2|TRBJ2-5|-|TRBD2
TGTGCCAGCAGCTTAGGACTAGCGGGGGATGGAGAGACCCAGTACTTC
CASSLGLAGDGETQYF
>TRBV6-5|TRBJ1-1|once|-
TGTGCCAGCTCGACTTTTGCGAGTCAAGCTTTCTTT
CASSTFASQAFF
>TRBV13|TRBJ2-7|-|-
TGTGCCAGCAGCTCCCAGGGGTCCCTTGGATACGAGCAGTACTTC
CASSSQGSLGYEQYF
>TRBV19|TRBJ1-2|once|-
TGTGCCAGTAGTCCTTTAATTTTCAGGGAGTCTAACTATGGCTACACCTTC
CASSPLIFRESNYGYTF
>TRBV20-1|TRBJ2-4|-|-
TGCAGCTGGATGTGGGGTTACATTCAGTACTTC
CSWMWGYIQYF
>TRBV11-2|TRBJ2-5|-|-
TGTGCCAGCAGCTTAAGGTGGTCGGTGGGTCAAGAGACCCAGTACTTC
CASSLRWSVGQETQYF
>TRBV30|TRBJ1-6|-|TRBD1
TGTGCCGCCGGTGGGGACAGGGATTCACCCCTCCACTTT
CAAGGDRDSPLHF
>TRBV18|TRBJ2-5|-|-
TGTGCCAGCTCACCGCAATCAGGGCGGGAGACCCAGTACTTC
CASSPQSGRETQYF
>TRBV27|TRBJ2-3|-|-
TGTGCCAGCAGCTGGACGGGGTCAGATACGCAGTATTTT
CASSWTGSDTQYF
>TRBV7-2|TRBJ2-3|-|TRBD1
TGTGCCAGCAGCTCCCGGGACAGGGGCCGAAGCACAGATACGCAGTATTTT
CASSSRDRGRSTDTQYF
>TRBV19|TRBJ1-1|once|-
TGTGCCAGTAGTAATGCCTACACTGAAGCTTTCTTT
CASSNAYTEAFF
>TRBV11-1|TRBJ2-7|-|-
TGTGCCAGCAGCTACAGCTACGAGCAGTACTTC
CASSYSYEQYF
>TRBV28|TRBJ1-2|-|-
TGTGCCAGCAGTTTATCACCCGGGGTGTATGGCTACACCTTC
CASSLSPGVYGYTF
>TRBV2|TRBJ1-1|-|TRBD1
TGTGCCAGCAGTTACTTACAGGGGAGTCAAGCTTTCTTT
CASSYLQGSQAFF
>TRBV7-2|TRBJ1-2|-|-
TGTGCCAGCGCACCAGGCTACTATGGCTACACCTTC
CASAPGYYGYTF
>TRBV6-5|TRBJ1-5|-|TRBD1
TGTGCCAGCAGTTACGGACAGGACCATCAGCCCCAGCATTTT
CASSYGQDHQPQHF
>TRBV7-9|TRBJ2-2|-|-
TGTGCCAGCAGCTTCGCGCCTAGCGGGGAGCTGTTTTTT
CASSFAPSGELFF
>TRBV4-1|TRBJ2-7|-|TRBD2
TGCGCCAGCAGCCAAGAGAAGCGGGGAGGTGGATACGAGCAGTACTTC
CASSQEKRGGGYEQYF
>TRBV15|TRBJ2-3|once|-
TGTGCCACCAGCAGAATGCCCCTCGGGCCAGATACGCAGTATTTT
CATSRMPLGPDTQYF
>TRBV7-2|TRBJ2-3|-|-
TGTGCCAGCAGCTTAGCGGTGGCTAGCACAGATACGCAGTATTTT
CASSLAVASTDTQYF
>TRBV19|TRBJ2-7|-|TRBD1
TGTGCCAGTAGCATGCAGGGGGTAACCTACGAGCAGTACTTC
CASSMQGVTYEQYF
>TRBV11-2|TRBJ1-1|-|-
TGTGCCAGCAGCTCCCGTAGGGGGGAAGCTTTCTTT
CASSSRRGEAFF
>TRBV30|TRBJ1-5|-|-
TGTGCCTGGAGTGTAGGGGGGGCATTTCAGCCCCAGCATTTT
CAWSVGGAFQPQHF
>TRBV6-5|TRBJ2-2|-|TRBD1
TGTGCCAGCAGTGGACAGGGGTCTCCCGGGGAGCTGTTTTTT
CASSGQGSPGELFF
>TRBV10-3|TRBJ1-6|few|-
TGTGCCATCAGGGACACCGGCGATTCACCCCTCCACTTT
CAIRDTGDSPLHF
>TRBV7-6|TRBJ2-3|-|-
TGTGCCAGCAGCTCCCGCGGGAGCACAGATACGCAGTATTTT
CASSSRGSTDTQYF
>TRBV5-5|TRBJ2-6|-|-
TGTGCCACGGAGGGGCCCGGGGCCAACGTCCTGACTTTC
CATEGPGANVLTF
>TRBV6-5|TRBJ2-5|-|TRBD1
TGTGCCAGCAGACTTACAGGGGGGAGACAAGAGACCCAGTACTTC
CASRLTGGRQETQYF
>TRBV2|TRBJ2-2|-|-
TGTGCCAGGGGGGCAGGGGACTCGAACACCGGGGAGCTGTTTTTT
CARGAGDSNTGELFF
>TRBV12-5|TRBJ1-3|few|-
TGTGCTAGCGAGGACGGAACTTCTGGAAACACCATATATTTT
CASEDGTSGNTIYF
>TRBV25-1|TRBJ1-1|-|-
TGTGCCAGCAGTCTACCCAGGGTAAGGGGGAACACTGAAGCTTTCTTT
CASSLPRVRGNTEAFF
>TRBV7-2|TRBJ1-6|-|TRBD1
TGTGCCAGCAGCTTAGGACAGGGGGTGGATCTGAATTCACCCCTCCACTTT
CASSLGQGVDLNSPLHF
>TRBV28|TRBJ2-7|-|TRBD1
TGTGCCAGCAGGGAAAACAGGGGGCGCCCCTACGAGCAGTACTTC
CASRENRGRPYEQYF
>TRBV28|TRBJ1-3|-|-
TGTGCCAGTACCCAGGGGTCCGACTACTCTGGAAACACCATATATTTT
CASTQGSDYSGNTIYF
>TRBV7-8|TRBJ2-5|-|-
TGTGCCAGCAGCTTCGGGACGGTCCAAGAGACCCAGTACTTC
CASSFGTVQETQYF
>TRBV7-9|TRBJ2-3|-|TRBD2
TGTGCCAGCAGCTTAATCGGGGGGATTGGAACTTCACTCACAGATACGCAGTATTTT
CASSLIGGIGTSLTDTQYF
>TRBV2|TRBJ2-3|-|-
TGTGCCAGCAGTGAAAAATCGGGCCTAGCTTGGAGCTTAGATACGCAGTATTTT
CASSEKSGLAWSLDTQYF
>TRBV7-2|TRBJ2-7|-|-
TGTGCCAGCAGCCTACTACCCTACGAGCAGTACTTC
CASSLLPYEQYF
>TRBV11-2|TRBJ2-1|-|-
TGTGCCAGCAGCTTATCGGGGGGCTATACCAATGAGCAGTTCTTC
CASSLSGGYTNEQFF
>TRBV4-2|TRBJ1-6|-|-
TGTGCCAGCAGCTTTAGTCCGGGACGCCCTAATTCACCCCTCCACTTT
CASSFSPGRPNSPLHF
>TRBV12-5|TRBJ1-1|-|-
TGTGCTAGTGGTTTGGAGGGGAACACTGAAGCTTTCTTT
CASGLEGNTEAFF
>TRBV7-2|TRBJ1-2|once|-
TGTGCCAGCAGCTCGGACATGTACTATGGCTACACCTTC
CASSSDMYYGYTF
>TRBV5-4|TRBJ2-5|-|-
TGTGCCGCAAAAACAGGTATCCAAGAGACCCAGTACTTC
CAAKTGIQETQYF
>TRBV7-9|TRBJ1-2|-|-
TGTGCCAGCAGCCCCCAAACCGGGAGGGCAAACTATGGCTACACCTTC
CASSPQTGRANYGYTF
>TRBV27|TRBJ2-2|-|TRBD1
TGTGCCAGCCCGGACAGGGAATGCGGGGAGCTGTTTTTT
CASPDRECGELFF
>TRBV6-6|TRBJ1-1|-|TRBD1
TGTGCCAGCAGACCCCGGGACAGGGGGAACACTGAAGCTTTCTTT
CASRPRDRGNTEAFF
>TRBV27|TRBJ2-2|-|TRBD2
TGTGCCAGCAGTTTAAAGGGTCTAGCGGGGAGGACCGGGGAGCTGTTTTTT
CASSLKGLAGRTGELFF